In its sample, the clone carrying this TCR beta chain was seen a few times. Its matching antigen is unknown. The sample comes from a study of cytomegalovirus exposure and HLA in healthy donors. General study results and limits: Later analysis identified several of the most significant clusters that appeared linked to common viral pathogens. A later analysis reportedly found that, within productive TCRs, an Asian-associated ancestry cluster had fewer N-insertions than the mean observed across the approximately 690 donors. Per a later analysis, 15,000 to 20,000 TCR beta sequences showed association with HLA alleles at 0.05 false discovery rate. In a later analysis, V- and J-gene trimming of beta chains associated with a DCLRE1C missense variant, replicated independently.

The junction had 26 bases not matched to a gene; V was cut back by 7 bases and J by 6 bases. This CDR3 has 19 amino acids. The germline CDR1 and CDR2 sequences are SGHVS and FNYEAQ. Vbeta (60) and Jbeta (13) primers were used in the PCR. Generated by immunoSEQ multiplex PCR, the TCRdb table keeps only in-frame clones and is missing some. The sample holds approximately 130,000 clones, over 8.5% seen once. This clonotype was obtained from a woman between 40 and 50 years old in good health and CMV-seropositive. The J gene is TRBJ2-7, the V gene TRBV7-6, with 8 bases aligning to TRBD2. The sequencing sample was made of PBMCs. The CDR3 reads CASTRIENGGGRPLGEQYF. The CDR3 DNA follows: TGTGCCAGCACCCGAATAGAAAACGGCGGGGGGCGACCCCTCGGCGAGCAGTACTTC.